The sequence of this T cell receptor (beta chain) was determined in a study of graft-versus-host responses after intestinal transplantation. Study as a whole: Isolated intestinal, liver-intestinal, or multivisceral transplants had been given to the recipients. Every recipient underwent anti-thymocyte globulin induction, then tacrolimus and steroids for 3 to 4 years.

Only in-frame clones appear in the TCRdb table, and some are missing; sequencing was by immunoSEQ multiplex PCR. This table holds nearly 100,000 clones, around 90% found once. The CDR3 has 15 residues. Unmatched junction bases numbered 7, after V lost 4 bases and J lost 3 bases. Per germline, CDR1 SGHRS and CDR2 YFSETQ. This clone has a single count. Its antigen is as yet unknown. Study-wide findings and caveats: GvH clones turned up in recipient marrow; some had shown up first in ileum or blood.

The chain combines TRBV5-1 with TRBJ2-7; 10 bases align to TRBD2. This sequence originates from a human patient who received an intestinal transplant, so some T cells may come from the graft donor. The sample here was PBMCs, taken 450 to 460 days after intestinal transplant. The CDR3 sequence: CASSLDTSGVYEQYF. The CDR3 DNA follows: TGCGCCAGCAGCCTGGACACTAGCGGGGTCTACGAGCAGTACTTC.